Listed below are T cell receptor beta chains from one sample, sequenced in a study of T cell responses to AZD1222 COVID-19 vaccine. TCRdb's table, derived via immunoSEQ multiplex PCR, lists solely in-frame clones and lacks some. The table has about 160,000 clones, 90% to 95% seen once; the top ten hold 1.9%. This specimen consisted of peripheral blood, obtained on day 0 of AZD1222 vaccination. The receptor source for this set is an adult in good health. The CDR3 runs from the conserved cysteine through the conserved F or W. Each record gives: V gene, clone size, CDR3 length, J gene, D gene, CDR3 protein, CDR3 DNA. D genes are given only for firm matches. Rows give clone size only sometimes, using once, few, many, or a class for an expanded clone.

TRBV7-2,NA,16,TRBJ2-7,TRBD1,CASSPTTGTASYEQYF,TGTGCCAGCAGCCCTACGACAGGGACCGCGTCCTACGAGCAGTACTTC
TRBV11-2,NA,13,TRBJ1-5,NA,CASSLGTDQPQHF,TGTGCCAGCAGCTTAGGGACGGATCAGCCCCAGCATTTT
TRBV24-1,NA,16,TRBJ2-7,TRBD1,CATSDTGTGRRDEQYF,TGTGCCACCAGTGACACCGGGACAGGGCGGAGAGACGAGCAGTACTTC
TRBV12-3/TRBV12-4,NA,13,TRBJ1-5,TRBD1,CASSRTGDQPQHF,TGTGCCAGCAGTAGGACAGGGGATCAGCCCCAGCATTTT
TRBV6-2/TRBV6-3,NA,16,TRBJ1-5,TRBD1,CASSPDRGYSNQPQHF,TGTGCCAGCAGTCCGGACAGGGGATATAGCAATCAGCCCCAGCATTTT
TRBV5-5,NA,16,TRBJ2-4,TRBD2,CASSLTSGTAKNIQYF,TGTGCCAGCAGCTTGACAAGCGGGACCGCCAAAAACATTCAGTACTTC
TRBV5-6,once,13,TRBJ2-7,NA,CASSLVRGNEQYF,TGTGCCAGCAGCTTGGTTAGGGGGAACGAGCAGTACTTC
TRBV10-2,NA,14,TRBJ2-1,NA,CASSDLGLYNEQFF,TGCGCCAGCAGTGATCTTGGGCTGTACAATGAGCAGTTCTTC
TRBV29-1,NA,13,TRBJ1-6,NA,CSVGDGVNSPLHF,TGCAGCGTGGGGGACGGGGTTAATTCACCCCTCCACTTT
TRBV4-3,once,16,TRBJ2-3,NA,CASSQGQNPLSDTQYF,TGCGCCAGCAGCCAAGGTCAAAACCCACTCAGTGATACGCAGTATTTT
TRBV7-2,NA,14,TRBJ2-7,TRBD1,CASSRGTDSYEQYF,TGTGCCAGCAGCCGTGGGACAGACTCCTACGAGCAGTACTTC
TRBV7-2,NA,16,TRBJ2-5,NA,CASSSLGGYAGETQYF,TGTGCCAGCAGCTCCCTTGGGGGCTACGCGGGGGAGACCCAGTACTTC
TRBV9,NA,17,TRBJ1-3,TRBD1,CASSLGTGINSGNTIYF,TGTGCCAGCAGCCTCGGGACAGGGATTAACTCTGGAAACACCATATATTTT
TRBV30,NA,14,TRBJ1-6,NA,CAWSEGRINSPLHF,TGTGCCTGGAGTGAGGGACGGATTAATTCACCCCTCCACTTT
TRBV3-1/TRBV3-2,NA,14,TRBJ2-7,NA,CASSQAASGELQYF,TGTGCCAGCAGCCAAGCAGCATCGGGAGAACTGCAGTACTTC
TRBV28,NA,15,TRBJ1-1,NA,CASSFSYRRNTEAFF,TGTGCCAGCAGTTTTAGTTACAGGAGGAACACTGAAGCTTTCTTT
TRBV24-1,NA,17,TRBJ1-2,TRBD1,CATSDSGQGETRDGYTF,TGTGCCACCAGTGACTCCGGACAGGGGGAAACCCGGGATGGCTACACCTTC
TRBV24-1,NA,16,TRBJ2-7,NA,CATSDPRTMPTYEQYF,TGTGCCACCAGTGATCCCCGGACCATGCCCACTTACGAGCAGTACTTC
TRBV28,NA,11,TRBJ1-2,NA,CASSPREGYTF,TGTGCCAGCAGCCCCCGAGAGGGCTACACCTTC
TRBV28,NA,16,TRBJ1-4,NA,CASSPHTGSLEEKLFF,TGTGCCAGCAGCCCTCACACAGGGAGTCTAGAGGAAAAACTGTTTTTT
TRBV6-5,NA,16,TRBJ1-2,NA,CASSYGLENPSYGYTF,TGTGCCAGCAGTTACGGACTCGAAAACCCTTCATATGGCTACACCTTC
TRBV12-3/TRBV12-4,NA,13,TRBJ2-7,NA,CASSDKQGHEQYF,TGTGCCAGCAGTGATAAACAGGGACACGAGCAGTACTTC
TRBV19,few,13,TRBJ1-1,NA,CASTQSRGTEAFF,TGTGCCAGTACCCAGAGCAGAGGCACTGAAGCTTTCTTT
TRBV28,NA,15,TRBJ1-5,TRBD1,CASSWDRGFNQPQHF,TGTGCCAGCAGTTGGGACAGGGGTTTCAATCAGCCCCAGCATTTT
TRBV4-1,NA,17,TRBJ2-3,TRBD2,CASSQRSAGGSTDTQYF,TGCGCCAGCAGCCAACGGTCGGCGGGGGGGAGCACAGATACGCAGTATTTT
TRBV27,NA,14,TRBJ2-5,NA,CASRVTGAQETQYF,TGTGCCAGCAGAGTGACAGGTGCCCAAGAGACCCAGTACTTC
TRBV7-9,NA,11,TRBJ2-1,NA,CASSAYNEQFF,TGTGCCAGCAGCGCATACAATGAGCAGTTCTTC
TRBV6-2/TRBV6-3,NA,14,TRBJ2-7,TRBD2,CASSQGLSIYEQYF,TGTGCCAGCAGTCAGGGACTATCGATCTACGAGCAGTACTTC
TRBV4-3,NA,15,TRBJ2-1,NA,CASSQESLWGNEQFF,TGCGCCAGCAGCCAAGAGTCTTTATGGGGCAATGAGCAGTTCTTC
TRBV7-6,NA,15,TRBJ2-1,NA,CASSLGRVRYNEQFF,TGTGCCAGCAGCTTAGGAAGGGTGCGATACAATGAGCAGTTCTTC
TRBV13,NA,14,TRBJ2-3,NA,CASSLIGGTDTQYF,TGTGCCAGCAGCTTGATCGGGGGCACAGATACGCAGTATTTT
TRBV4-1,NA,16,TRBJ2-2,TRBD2,CASSQPAGGNTGELFF,TGCGCCAGCAGCCAACCAGCGGGAGGTAACACCGGGGAGCTGTTTTTT
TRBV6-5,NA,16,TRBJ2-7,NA,CASSYSAGTGSYEQYF,TGTGCCAGCAGTTACTCGGCCGGGACTGGTTCCTACGAGCAGTACTTC
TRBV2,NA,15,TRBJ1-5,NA,CASSPRGNSNQPQHF,TGTGCCAGCAGCCCCAGGGGAAATAGCAATCAGCCCCAGCATTTT
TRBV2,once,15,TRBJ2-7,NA,CASGDLVTGTYEQYF,TGTGCCAGCGGCGATCTCGTTACAGGGACCTACGAGCAGTACTTC
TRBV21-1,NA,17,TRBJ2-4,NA,CASSKKPGQGAKNIQYF,TGTGCCAGCAGCAAAAAACCGGGACAGGGGGCCAAAAACATTCAGTACTTC
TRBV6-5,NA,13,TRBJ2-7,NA,CASSTRYTYEQYF,TGTGCCAGCAGTACCAGGTACACCTACGAGCAGTACTTC
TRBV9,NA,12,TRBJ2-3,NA,CASSPRTDTQYF,TGTGCCAGCAGCCCCAGAACAGATACGCAGTATTTT
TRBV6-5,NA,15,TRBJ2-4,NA,CASRLRGEAKNIQYF,TGTGCCAGCAGACTCCGCGGAGAGGCCAAAAACATTCAGTACTTC
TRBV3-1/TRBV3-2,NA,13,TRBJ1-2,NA,CASSPTRVGGYTF,TGTGCCAGCAGCCCTACCCGGGTTGGTGGCTACACCTTC
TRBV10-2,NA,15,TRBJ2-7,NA,CASSYSEDATYEQYF,TGCGCCAGCAGTTACTCAGAGGACGCTACCTACGAGCAGTACTTC
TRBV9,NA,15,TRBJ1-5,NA,CASSVGILSNQPQHF,TGTGCCAGCAGCGTGGGGATACTAAGCAATCAGCCCCAGCATTTT
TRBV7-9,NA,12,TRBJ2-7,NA,CASSLRNYEQYF,TGTGCCAGCAGCTTAAGGAACTACGAGCAGTACTTC
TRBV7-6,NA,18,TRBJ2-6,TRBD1,CASSPGQGGSSGANVLTF,TGTGCCAGCAGCCCAGGACAGGGGGGGTCCTCTGGGGCCAACGTCCTGACTTTC
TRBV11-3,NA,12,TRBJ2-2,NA,CASSQGAGELFF,TGTGCCAGCAGCCAGGGAGCCGGGGAGCTGTTTTTT
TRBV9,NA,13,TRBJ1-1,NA,CASSAGRGTEAFF,TGTGCCAGCAGCGCCGGTCGGGGAACTGAAGCTTTCTTT
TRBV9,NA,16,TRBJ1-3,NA,CASSVRADSSGNTIYF,TGTGCCAGCAGCGTGAGGGCGGACAGCTCTGGAAACACCATATATTTT
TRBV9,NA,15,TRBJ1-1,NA,CASSVEEGRGTEAFF,TGTGCCAGCAGCGTAGAGGAGGGGAGGGGCACTGAAGCTTTCTTT
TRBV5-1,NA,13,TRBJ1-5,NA,CASSLGTDQPQHF,TGCGCCAGCAGCCTAGGGACGGATCAGCCCCAGCATTTT
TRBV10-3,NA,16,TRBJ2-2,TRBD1,CAISEPGQGGTGELFF,TGTGCCATCAGTGAGCCGGGACAGGGGGGCACCGGGGAGCTGTTTTTT
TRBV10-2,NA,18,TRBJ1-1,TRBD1,CASSDFYASSTGKTEAFF,TGCGCCAGCAGTGATTTTTACGCGAGCTCGACAGGGAAGACTGAAGCTTTCTTT
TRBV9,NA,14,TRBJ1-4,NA,CASSASGLNEKLFF,TGTGCCAGCAGCGCATCGGGTCTTAATGAAAAACTGTTTTTT
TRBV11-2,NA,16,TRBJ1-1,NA,CASSRHSQSMNTEAFF,TGTGCCAGCAGCCGTCATTCACAATCCATGAACACTGAAGCTTTCTTT
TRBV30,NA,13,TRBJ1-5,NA,CAWSAGVVQPQHF,TGTGCCTGGAGTGCAGGGGTGGTGCAGCCCCAGCATTTT
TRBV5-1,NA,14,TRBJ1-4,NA,CASSRRATNEKLFF,TGCGCCAGCAGCAGGAGGGCAACTAATGAAAAACTGTTTTTT
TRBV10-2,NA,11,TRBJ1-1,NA,CASSEKQRAFF,TGCGCCAGCAGTGAGAAGCAGAGAGCTTTCTTT
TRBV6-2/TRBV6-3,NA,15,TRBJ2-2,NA,CASSPSQRGTGELFF,TGTGCCAGCAGCCCATCCCAGCGAGGGACCGGGGAGCTGTTTTTT